One sample yielded the 29 T cell receptor beta chains listed below, sequenced in a study of blood T cell repertoires in COVID-19. Sequencing was performed with immunoSEQ multiplex PCR; in TCRdb, only in-frame clones are kept and a portion is missing. The sample consists of about 200,000 clones, roughly 83% of them appearing once. The sequenced sample was peripheral blood. The receptor source for this set is a man aged 35-49 years with acute or convalescent COVID-19.

This chain connects TRBV14 to TRBJ1-2; D remains unclear. This CDR3 contains 14 residues. V was clipped by 1 base and J by 5 bases, with 11 bases between them. Per germline, CDR1 SGHDN and CDR2 FVKESK. CDR3 sequence: CASSQVLTDYGYTF. The CDR3 DNA reads as TGTGCCAGCAGCCAAGTCTTAACAGATTATGGCTACACCTTC. The entire variable domain, with the rest obtained from reference TRBV14 and TRBJ1-2, is as follows: EAGVTQFPSHSVIEKGQTVTLRCDPISGHDNLYWYRRVMGKEIKFLLHFVKESKQDESGMPNNRFLAERTGGTYSTLKVQPAELEDSGVYFCASSQVLTDYGYTFGSGTRLTVV.

The V call is TRBV7-9, the J call TRBJ2-7; D possibly corresponds to TRBD1 (5 bases). The V end was cut by 8 bases, the J end by 10 bases, with 18 bases between. There are 12 residues in the CDR3. The germline gives CDR1 SEHNR, CDR2 FQNEAQ (reference sequence). CDR3 bases: TGTGCCAGCGAGACAGACTCCTTTGGTCAGTACTTC. Protein sequence: CASETDSFGQYF.

The chain has TRBV5-4 and TRBJ2-3; TRBD1 aligns across 10 bases. The V segment lost 2 bases and the J segment 0 bases; nucleotides outside the gene matches: 15. The CDR3 is 20 amino acids. Germline V gene data show CDR1 as SGHNT and CDR2 as YYREEE (reference sequence). Here the CDR3 reads CASSFGLTPTGGASTDTQYF. CDR3 DNA sequence: TGTGCCAGCAGCTTTGGTTTAACACCGACAGGGGGCGCAAGCACAGATACGCAGTATTTT. Using reference TRBV5-4 and TRBJ2-3 for the parts outside the CDR3, the full variable domain is ETGVTQSPTHLIKTRGQQVTLRCSSQSGHNTVSWYQQALGQGPQFIFQYYREEENGRGNFPPRFSGLQFPNYSSELNVNALELDDSALYLCASSFGLTPTGGASTDTQYFGPGTRLTVL.

The V call is TRBV9, the J call TRBJ2-5, with TRBD2 matching 8 bases. Trimming removed 4 bases from V and 1 base from J; junction bases left unmatched: 6. CDR3 length equals 15 residues. Germline assignment: CDR1 SGDLS and CDR2 YYNGEE. The CDR3 here is CASSFGLALQETQYF. CDR3 nucleotides: TGTGCCAGCAGCTTCGGACTAGCCCTCCAAGAGACCCAGTACTTC.

The chain combines TRBV7-9 with TRBJ1-1; 9 bases line up with TRBD1. Germline lookup yields CDR1 SEHNR and CDR2 FQNEAQ (reference sequence). J was trimmed by 0 bases and V by 4 bases; bases with no gene match: 3. The CDR3 runs to 15 residues. CDR3 sequence (DNA): TGTGCCAGCAGCTGGGGACAGGGCCTGAACACTGAAGCTTTCTTT. Residues: CASSWGQGLNTEAFF. Full variable domain (outside the CDR3, taken from reference TRBV7-9 and TRBJ1-1): DTGVSQNPRHKITKRGQNVTFRCDPISEHNRLYWYRQTLGQGPEFLTYFQNEAQLEKSRLLSDRFSAERPKGSFSTLEIQRTEQGDSAMYLCASSWGQGLNTEAFFGQGTRLTVV.

This chain uses TRBV5-8 with TRBJ2-1; perhaps TRBD1 as D (6 bases). Trimming shortened V by 1 base and J by 8 bases, and 13 bases separated the two germline ends. The V gene's germline CDR1 is SGHTS and CDR2 YDEGEE. The CDR3 runs 14 residues. Written as DNA, the CDR3 is TGTGCCAGCAGCTTGTACAGGGAAGGGTATGAGCAGTTCTTC. Translation gives CASSLYREGYEQFF.

This clone was detected only a few times. The CDR3 loop reads CATSRGSSGTETQYF. The CDR3 DNA reads as TGTGCCACCAGCAGAGGGTCTAGCGGGACGGAGACCCAGTACTTC. This sequence joins TRBV15 and TRBJ2-5, with TRBD2 identical over 9 bases. This CDR3 region has 15 residues. J lost 5 bases, V lost 1 base, and 5 bases had no gene match. Germline V gene data show CDR1 as LNHNV and CDR2 as YYDKDF (reference sequence).

This clone has just one count. This chain uses TRBV29-1 with TRBJ1-1; no firm D call. The ends were cut back, 4 bases at V and 1 base at J, with 7 bases in the middle. Germline assignment: CDR1 SQVTM and CDR2 ANQGSEA. The CDR3 is made up of 12 amino acids. The CDR3 bases are TGCAGCGTTGGTAGTCCGAACACTGAAGCTTTCTTT. Translation: CSVGSPNTEAFF.

The DNA for the CDR3 is TGTGCCACCAGCAAGGCCCAGGGGGAAAAACTGTTTTTT. Translation gives CATSKAQGEKLFF. V and J are TRBV15 and TRBJ1-4; D is possibly TRBD1 (6 bases). V lost 4 bases, J lost 8 bases, and 11 bases lay in between. The germline CDR1 and CDR2 sequences are LNHNV and YYDKDF (reference sequence). This CDR3 contains 13 residues.

In DNA form, the CDR3 reads TGTGCCAGCAGCGCCCGAACTAGCGGGAGATACGATGAGCAGTTCTTC. Its translation is CASSARTSGRYDEQFF. J is TRBJ2-1 and V is TRBV13, with 11 nucleotides matching TRBD2. The V segment lost 5 bases and the J segment 8 bases; nucleotides outside the gene matches: 11. The CDR3 sequence is 16 residues long. The germline gives CDR1 PRHDT, CDR2 FYEKMQ (reference sequence).

The chain employs TRBV5-4 and TRBJ2-4; D ambiguous. Trimming took 9 bases from V and 0 from J, leaving 13 bases between them. The CDR3 loop spans 14 amino acids. The germline gives CDR1 SGHNT, CDR2 YYREEE (reference sequence). The CDR3 region is CATERDTAKNIQYF. CDR3 sequence (DNA): TGTGCCACCGAAAGAGACACAGCCAAAAACATTCAGTACTTC.

The chain recombines TRBV7-2 with TRBJ1-2; no clear D gene. Germline CDR1 is SGHTA and CDR2 is FQGNSA. The CDR3 is 15 residues long. V was trimmed by 5 bases and J by 4 bases, leaving 17 bases between them. CDR3 DNA: TGTGCCAGCAGCCCCCTGACGGGGAGTGGCTATGGCTACACCTTC. This gives the protein CASSPLTGSGYGYTF.

J is TRBJ1-2 and V is TRBV7-2; 10 nucleotides line up with TRBD1. Germline CDR1 and CDR2: SGHTA and FQGNSA. This CDR3 region has 15 residues. The V and J ends lost 6 bases and 2 bases, in that order; junction bases with no gene match: 6. The CDR3 sequence: CASRLDRGRNYGYTF. CDR3 sequence (DNA): TGTGCCAGCAGACTTGACAGGGGGCGCAACTATGGCTACACCTTC.

This chain uses TRBV4-3 with TRBJ2-7, with 9 bases aligning to TRBD1. Germline values: CDR1 LGHNA, CDR2 YSLEER. The CDR3 is made up of 16 amino acids. The V gene end was trimmed by 0 bases and the J gene end by 4 bases; junction bases not matched to a gene: 7. CDR3 nucleotides: TGCGCCAGCAGCCAAGACCACAGGGGGCGCTTTTACGAGCAGTACTTC. This encodes CASSQDHRGRFYEQYF.

The J gene is TRBJ2-5, the V gene TRBV5-1; D gene ambiguous. The germline V and J ends were trimmed by 6 bases and 4 bases, with 16 bases remaining between them. The V gene's germline CDR1 is SGHRS and CDR2 YFSETQ. This CDR3 spans 14 amino acids. The CDR3 spells CASNVASVSETQYF. The CDR3 region has the DNA TGCGCCAGCAACGTTGCGAGCGTTTCAGAGACCCAGTACTTC.

The chain uses TRBV15 and TRBJ1-6; D gene ambiguous. Trimming took 1 base from V and 10 from J, leaving 11 bases between them. This CDR3 spans 14 amino acids. Per germline, CDR1 LNHNV and CDR2 YYDKDF (reference sequence). CDR3 loop: CATSRVRWYSPLHF. In DNA form, the CDR3 reads TGTGCCACCAGCAGAGTCAGGTGGTACTCACCCCTCCACTTT.

This chain links TRBV11-2 with TRBJ1-1, with D possibly matching TRBD1 (5 bases). Trimming stripped 1 base from V and 10 bases from J, with 10 bases between. There are 12 residues in the CDR3. Germline V gives CDR1 SGHAT, CDR2 FQNNGV. CDR3: CASSLGAGRAFF. CDR3 in DNA: TGTGCCAGCAGCTTAGGGGCAGGGCGAGCTTTCTTT.

There are a few counts of this clone. V gene TRBV5-1 combines with J gene TRBJ2-2, with 7 nucleotides matching TRBD1. Unmatched junction bases numbered 9, after V lost 6 bases and J lost 4 bases. The CDR3 runs 15 residues. Germline loops: CDR1 SGHRS, CDR2 YFSETQ. The CDR3 DNA follows: TGCGCCAGCACCCAAGACAGGGCAGGCACCGGGGAGCTGTTTTTT. Amino acid sequence: CASTQDRAGTGELFF.

V and J are TRBV3-1 (or the pseudogene TRBV3-2) and TRBJ2-7; D is perhaps TRBD2 (6 bases). V was clipped by 5 bases and J by 1 base, with 12 bases between them. The CDR3 consists of 14 residues. Germline V gives CDR1 LGHDT, CDR2 YNNKEL (reference sequence). CDR3 sequence reads: CASSDGGMSYEQYF. In DNA form, the CDR3 reads TGTGCCAGCAGCGACGGCGGGATGTCCTACGAGCAGTACTTC.

The V and J genes are TRBV6-5 and TRBJ2-7, with TRBD1 identical over 11 bases. Germline CDR1 reads MNHEY; CDR2 reads SVGAGI. V dropped 7 bases and J dropped 4; count of bases not matched to a gene: 6. This CDR3 has 14 residues. Here the CDR3 DNA reads TGTGCCAGCACCAGGACAGGGGGCCCATACGAGCAGTACTTC. Residues: CASTRTGGPYEQYF.

The chain carries TRBV18 and TRBJ1-2; 7 nucleotides line up with TRBD1. CDR1 is KGHSH and CDR2 is LQKENI in the germline V gene. This CDR3 contains 14 residues. Trimming at V came to 5 bases and at J to 5 bases, leaving 8 bases not matched to a gene. This chain's CDR3 is CASSATGSPYGYTF. The CDR3 coding sequence is TGTGCCAGCTCAGCGACAGGGAGTCCGTATGGCTACACCTTC.

The gene calls are TRBV5-1 and TRBJ1-5, with D possibly TRBD1 on 6 matching bases. V lost 0 bases and J 2 bases, leaving 9 bases between the germline ends. In germline, CDR1 is SGHRS, CDR2 YFSETQ. The CDR3 covers 15 residues. As DNA, the CDR3 is TGCGCCAGCAGCTTGGAGGGGGGGGGCAATCAGCCCCAGCATTTT. Encoded protein: CASSLEGGGNQPQHF.

The chain has TRBV27 and TRBJ2-1; 7 nucleotides align to TRBD2. J lost 3 bases, V lost 3 bases, and 5 bases had no gene match. The germline V gene encodes CDR1 MNHEY and CDR2 SMNVEV (reference sequence). The CDR3 loop spans 15 amino acids. Here the CDR3 reads CASSFWRERYNEQFF. The CDR3 DNA is TGTGCCAGCAGTTTTTGGCGGGAGCGCTACAATGAGCAGTTCTTC.

The CDR3 is CASSSTSAPYNEQFF. The CDR3 bases are TGCGCCAGCAGCAGCACTAGTGCCCCCTACAATGAGCAGTTCTTC. The V and J genes are TRBV5-1 and TRBJ2-1, with D possibly TRBD2 on 5 matching bases. V dropped 4 bases and J dropped 2 bases, with 13 bases sitting between them. The CDR3 length is 15 residues. Germline CDR1 and CDR2: SGHRS and YFSETQ.

J is TRBJ1-1 and V is TRBV5-4; 7 positions agree with TRBD1. V shed 4 bases, J shed 11 bases, and the junction held 8 bases outside the gene matches. Germline CDR1 and CDR2: SGHNT and YYREEE (reference sequence). This CDR3 has 12 residues. The CDR3 is CASSPDRVMAFF. The CDR3 coding sequence is TGTGCCAGCAGCCCAGACAGGGTAATGGCTTTCTTT.

This chain links TRBV5-1 with TRBJ2-5; TRBD2 matches 8 bases. CDR1 and CDR2 from the germline V gene are SGHRS and YFSETQ. The J segment lost 2 bases and the V segment lost 5 bases, leaving 5 bases of the junction unmatched. This CDR3 spans 14 amino acids. CDR3 in DNA: TGCGCCAGCAGACCGGGCGGGGGGCAAGAGACCCAGTACTTC. Protein: CASRPGGGQETQYF. The full variable domain, in which reference TRBV5-1 and TRBJ2-5 provide the parts outside the CDR3, is KAGVTQTPRYLIKTRGQQVTLSCSPISGHRSVSWYQQTPGQGLQFLFEYFSETQRNKGNFPGRFSGRQFSNSRSEMNVSTLELGDSALYLCASRPGGGQETQYFGPGTRLLVL.

This chain joins TRBV6-8 and TRBJ2-7; TRBD2 matches at 7 bases. Germline V CDR1 and CDR2: MNHGY, SAAAGT. CDR3 length: 16 residues. V was pared by 6 bases and J by 0 bases, with 11 bases of the junction left unmatched. CDR3 loop: CASREMSGAISYEQYF. CDR3 coding DNA: TGTGCCAGCAGGGAAATGAGCGGGGCTATCTCCTACGAGCAGTACTTC.

The chain employs TRBV5-4 and TRBJ1-2; 10 bases line up with TRBD1. The CDR3 length is 16 residues. Germline lookup yields CDR1 SGHNT and CDR2 YYREEE (reference sequence). V gave up 4 bases and J gave up 6 bases; unmatched junction bases: 12. CDR3 DNA: TGTGCCAGCAGCCCAACGGGGGGACAGGGGTCTGATGGCTACACCTTC. It translates to CASSPTGGQGSDGYTF.

This clone is a singleton in its sample. This chain joins TRBV7-9 and TRBJ2-1, with a possible D match to TRBD2 (5 bases). Trimming took off 4 bases at V and 3 bases at J, with 13 bases between the two ends. The germline CDR1 and CDR2 sequences are SEHNR and FQNEAQ (reference sequence). The CDR3 loop spans 15 amino acids. The CDR3 spells CASSSFHGVYNEQFF. For the CDR3, the DNA is TGTGCCAGCAGCTCCTTTCACGGGGTCTACAATGAGCAGTTCTTC.